The sequence of this TCR beta chain was determined in a study of cytomegalovirus exposure and HLA in healthy donors. General study results and limits: Most subjects' HLA-A and HLA-B alleles were reportedly predicted from TCR beta sequences. In an earlier analysis, productive rearrangement rates for most beta V segments clustered near 87% or 30%.

As concerns this clone: The antigen remains undetermined.

The study ran its PCR with 60 Vbeta and 13 Jbeta primers. Profiling relied on immunoSEQ multiplex PCR, and the TCRdb table lists in-frame clones only, not all of them. The sample records about 200,000 clones, about 85% being singletons. J lost 1 base, V lost 9 bases, and 19 bases had no gene match. CDR1 and CDR2 (germline): MRHNA, SNTAGT. This CDR3 contains 19 residues. This sequence was found in a woman between 50 and 59 years old in good health and CMV-seronegative. Sequencing used PBMCs. This chain uses TRBV6-4 with TRBJ2-2; 8 bases align to TRBD1. The CDR3 protein is CARLIDRGHQRENTGELFF. The CDR3 nucleotides are TGTGCCAGGCTAATTGACAGGGGTCATCAGAGAGAGAACACCGGGGAGCTGTTTTTT.